This T cell receptor beta chain was identified in a study of control samples from healthy donors and cancer patients. Sequencing was performed with immunoSEQ multiplex PCR; in TCRdb, only in-frame clones are kept and a portion is missing. The sample yields just over 80,000 clones, nearly 90% seen once. This CDR3 contains 16 residues. Germline V gives CDR1 SGHRS, CDR2 YFSETQ. Trimming at V came to 0 bases and at J to 4 bases, leaving 7 bases not matched to a gene. V gene TRBV5-1 combines with J gene TRBJ2-5; 9 nucleotides line up with TRBD2. This clonotype was obtained from a man aged 45-60 years in good health. What was sequenced was blood. CDR3 in DNA: TGCGCCAGCAGCTTGGATGCGGGGGGGCAGAGAGAGACCCAGTACTTC. Amino acid sequence: CASSLDAGGQRETQYF. Combining the CDR3 with reference TRBV5-1 and TRBJ2-5 gives the whole variable domain KAGVTQTPRYLIKTRGQQVTLSCSPISGHRSVSWYQQTPGQGLQFLFEYFSETQRNKGNFPGRFSGRQFSNSRSEMNVSTLELGDSALYLCASSLDAGGQRETQYFGPGTRLLVL.